The text below deals with one T cell receptor beta chain. The antigen is undetermined. The data were taken from a study of T cell responses to AZD1222 COVID-19 vaccine. Study-level points and caveats: None of the repertoires were sampled until the peak T cell response had passed.

The table came from immunoSEQ multiplex PCR; TCRdb's copy has only in-frame clones and leaves some out. Seen here are 110,000 to 150,000 clones, around 92% observed once, and the top ten hold less than 3.5%. Trimming pared 5 bases from V and 4 bases from J, leaving 21 bases between. This CDR3 is 16 amino acids long. Germline CDR1 MNHEY, CDR2 SVGEGT. This rearrangement joins TRBV6-2 or TRBV6-3 to TRBJ2-7, with D unresolved. This clonotype was sampled from an adult who received the AZD1222 COVID-19 vaccine. Material: peripheral blood, obtained 28 days after the second AZD1222 dose. CDR3 in amino acids: CASSPNPALYDYEQYF. The CDR3 DNA is TGTGCCAGCAGTCCAAACCCGGCATTGTACGATTACGAGCAGTACTTC.